This TCR beta chain is from a study of OX40 agonist ivuxolimab in advanced cancers. Study-wide results and caveats: The specificity for antigen of the expanded peripheral T cells was not determined. The study found that CD8+ T cells averaged more expanded clones than CD4+. With doses of 0.1 to 3.0 mg/kg, CD4+ and CD8+ blood T cells had undergone clonal expansion by week 6.

Profiled with immunoSEQ multiplex PCR; TCRdb holds only in-frame clones, not every one. The profile shows 78,000 or so clones, more than 75% of them singletons. With 2 bases removed from V and 2 bases from J, the gap between germline ends came to 14 bases. The CDR3 has 15 residues. In germline, CDR1 is SGDLS, CDR2 YYNGEE. About this clone itself: Its antigen is not identified.

This specimen was CD4+ or CD8+ T cells sorted from blood, taken in a trial of the OX40 agonist ivuxolimab. V usage is TRBV9 and J usage is TRBJ2-7; a weak D match, TRBD1 (7 bases). The receptor was isolated from an adult with an advanced solid tumor such as melanoma, head and neck, liver or kidney cancer. CDR3 nucleotides: TGTGCCAGCAGCGTCGGCGCCAGGGGGGCCTACGAGCAGTACTTC. Its protein product is CASSVGARGAYEQYF.